This section outlines one TCR beta chain sequence together with its context. Its antigen remains unidentified. No quality values exist for individual bases; no much larger clone is one base distant. This sample was taken from a study of CD8+ T cells in alopecia areata (dated by TCRdb to the late 2010s). In the study overall: Treated patients were enrolled in an open-label pilot trial of oral tofacitinib at 5 to 10 mg twice daily for moderate-to-severe alopecia areata. Patients received tofacitinib for 6 to 18 months and were then followed off drug for 6 months to check for delayed response and recurrence. To study T cell clonal expansion in alopecia areata, the researchers applied high-throughput TCRbeta sequencing to both the C3H/HeJ mouse model and human patients. In humans, TCRbeta sequencing was performed on scalp tissue and on sorted CD4+ and CD8+ peripheral blood T cells from healthy controls and from patients with patchy or totalis/universalis alopecia areata. Patients on tofacitinib were biopsied at baseline and after 4 and 24 weeks of treatment, and several of the patients also had a later scalp biopsy. Scalp clonality was compared across normal scalp (n=4), patchy alopecia areata scalp (n=8), and alopecia totalis/universalis scalp (n=8). RNA came from the PAXgene miRNA kit for fixed scalp, the miRNeasy kit for PBMCs, and the RNeasy kit for mouse skin. TCRbeta CDR3 regions were amplified by immunoSEQ multiplex PCR with 35 Vbeta forward and 13 Jbeta reverse primers.

The CDR3, cysteine through phenylalanine, is 16 amino acids long. Kept here is only the CDR3 DNA, which spans 48 bases and is read in frame from base 1. The germline V gene encodes CDR1 SGHNT and CDR2 YYREEE (reference sequence). Clipping removes 5 bases from V and 8 bases from J, with 12 as the unmatched junction base count. The receptor library was made with the immunoSEQ multiplex PCR assay. To provide template for TCR sequencing, every sample had RNA extracted and reverse transcribed into cDNA. SuperScript III was used for first-strand cDNA synthesis, primed with a 2:1 mix of oligo-dT and random hexamers. Amplification bias was assessed with a synthetic immune receptor repertoire, and residual bias was removed computationally. For the original study's pipeline: Raw reads were preprocessed to remove errors, and CDR3 was defined according to IMGT conventions as the region from the conserved cysteine to phenylalanine. Clonality was calculated as 1 minus Shannon entropy normalized by log2 of the number of productive unique TCRs. Whether each scalp clone was CD4 or CD8 was inferred by checking scalp TCRbeta sequences against the CD4 and CD8 repertoires from sorted blood. The table comes from immuneACCESS by way of TCRdb, which keeps in-frame sequences with V and J called. Part of the clones is missing from these tables; in studies checked, under half for an unresolved V gene and the rest for unknown reasons. The DNA gave D and trimming, while V, J and clone size come from that table. The sample table holds 110,000 to 150,000 clones, of which 40% to 65% were seen once. 0.85% to 1% of the sample goes to the ten largest clones.

The study at large found these results: Scalp TCR repertoire analysis is complicated because resident alphabeta T cells in normal human skin are also sequenced, whereas mouse skin is dominated by gammadelta T cells. Higher clonality and more expanded CD8+ clones were observed in lesional scalp than in normal scalp, particularly in alopecia totalis/universalis, a finding suggestive of antigenic drive. Shared TCR sequences between patients were less evident than in mice, which may be partly attributable to HLA diversity in the patient population.

The time point label for this specimen denotes: baseline before oral tofacitinib. From alopecia areata patients, peripheral blood was collected along with lesional scalp punch biopsies. PBMCs were isolated by density centrifugation and stained for CD3, CD4 and CD8, and CD4+ and CD8+ T cells were sorted on a FACSAria. The material sequenced was CD4+ T cells sorted from blood, taken at week 0. The TCR was taken from a human donor with alopecia areata. The V and J genes are TRBV5-4 and TRBJ2-1; 11 of the junction bases match TRBD2. The base sequence is TGTGCCAGCAGTCCAGGACTAGCGGGTGTTCTGGATGAGCAGTTCTTC. The translation is CASSPGLAGVLDEQFF.